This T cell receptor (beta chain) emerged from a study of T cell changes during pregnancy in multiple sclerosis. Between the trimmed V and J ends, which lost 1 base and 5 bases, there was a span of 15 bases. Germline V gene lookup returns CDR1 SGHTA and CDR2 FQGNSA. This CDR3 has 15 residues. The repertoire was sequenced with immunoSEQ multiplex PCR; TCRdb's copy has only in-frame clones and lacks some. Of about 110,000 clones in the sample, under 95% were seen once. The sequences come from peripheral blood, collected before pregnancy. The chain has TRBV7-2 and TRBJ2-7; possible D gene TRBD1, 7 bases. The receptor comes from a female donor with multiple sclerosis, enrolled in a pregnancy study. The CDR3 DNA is TGTGCCAGCAGCTTAGGTTCGGCAGGGGGGAACGAGCAGTACTTC. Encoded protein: CASSLGSAGGNEQYF. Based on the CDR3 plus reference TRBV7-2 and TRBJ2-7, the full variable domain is GAGVSQSPSNKVTEKGKDVELRCDPISGHTALYWYRQSLGQGLEFLIYFQGNSAPDKSGLPSDRFSAERTGGSVSTLTIQRTQQEDSAVYLCASSLGSAGGNEQYFGPGTRLTVT.